This is a list of T cell receptor beta chains from one sample in a study of CD8+ T cells in alopecia areata. Sequencing used immunoSEQ multiplex PCR; TCRdb keeps in-frame clones, though not all of them. The data contain approximately 30,000 clones, about three fifths of them seen just once; the ten biggest clones take up 18%. The specimen sequenced was NKG2D-high CD8+ T cells sorted from blood. All receptors derive from a human donor with alopecia areata. Each CDR3 is given with its conserved first and last residue. A D gene is named only where the DNA matches it firmly. The size of a clone is reported for some rows only, either as once, few or many, or as a class for expanded clones.

TRBV15	-	13	TRBJ2-3	-	TGTGCCACCAGCAGAGAACAGACAGATACGCAGTATTTT	CATSREQTDTQYF
TRBV29-1	few	16	TRBJ2-1	TRBD2	TGCAGCGCTCAATCGGCCATAGCGGGAGTTTACTATGAGCAGTTCTTC	CSAQSAIAGVYYEQFF
TRBV29-1	few	12	TRBJ1-1	-	TGCAGCGTTGTTCGGGGGAACACTGAAGCTTTCTTT	CSVVRGNTEAFF
TRBV4-1	few	13	TRBJ2-7	-	TGCGCCAGCAGCCAAACAGCCACCTACGAGCAGTACTTC	CASSQTATYEQYF
TRBV4-3	-	15	TRBJ2-2	-	TGCGCCAGCAGCCAAGGGAATCCTAACACCGGGGAGCTGTTTTTT	CASSQGNPNTGELFF
TRBV27	-	15	TRBJ2-7	TRBD2	TGTGCCAGCAGGGGACTAGCGGGAAGCTCCTACGAGCAGTACTTC	CASRGLAGSSYEQYF
TRBV2	-	19	TRBJ2-2	TRBD1	TGTGCCAGCAGTGAAGCTCTCGGGACAGGGGGCGCATGGACCGGGGAGCTGTTTTTT	CASSEALGTGGAWTGELFF
TRBV7-8	-	13	TRBJ1-2	TRBD1	TGTGCCAGCAGCCCCGGACAGGGCTATGGCTACACCTTC	CASSPGQGYGYTF
TRBV6-6	-	16	TRBJ2-3	TRBD1	TGTGCCAGCAGCCGAGCGACGGGACAGGGATTAGATACGCAGTATTTT	CASSRATGQGLDTQYF
TRBV10-3	-	13	TRBJ2-5	-	TGTGCCATCAGTATAACAGGGATAGAGACCCAGTACTTC	CAISITGIETQYF
TRBV7-8	-	16	TRBJ2-7	TRBD2	TGTGCCAGCAGACCCCCGGTAGCGGGAGGGCCTAATGAGCAGTACTTC	CASRPPVAGGPNEQYF
TRBV4-1	-	16	TRBJ2-2	TRBD1	TGCGCCAGCAGCCAAGAACAGGGGTGGTATACCGGGGAGCTGTTTTTT	CASSQEQGWYTGELFF
TRBV11-2	-	14	TRBJ1-2	-	TGTGCCAGCAGCTTAGTCACTCGCAAGGGTGGCTACACCTTC	CASSLVTRKGGYTF
TRBV23-1	-	18	TRBJ2-2	TRBD2	TGCGCCAGCCCGACCGTAGCATCCAGCGGGAGGGCCGCCGGGGAGCTGTTTTTT	CASPTVASSGRAAGELFF
TRBV18	-	15	TRBJ1-2	TRBD1	TGTGCCAGCTCACCACAGGGGGCGTATCCGGATGGCTACACCTTC	CASSPQGAYPDGYTF
TRBV30	once	16	TRBJ1-5	-	TGTGCCTGGAGTCTCCCGGACAGTGTAGCATATCAGCCCCAGCATTTT	CAWSLPDSVAYQPQHF
TRBV27	-	14	TRBJ1-4	-	TGTGCCAGCAGACCTCTCGGGTCTGCTGAAAAACTGTTTTTT	CASRPLGSAEKLFF
TRBV27	few	14	TRBJ2-7	TRBD2	TGTGCCAGCAGTTTTGGGACTAGTCCCCACGAGCAGTACTTC	CASSFGTSPHEQYF
TRBV7-9	-	14	TRBJ1-2	TRBD1	TGTGCCTCCTCCGAGGGACAGGGGGCTTACGGCTACACCTTC	CASSEGQGAYGYTF
TRBV19	few	11	TRBJ1-1	-	TGTGCCAGTAGTATGTTCGCTGAAGCTTTCTTT	CASSMFAEAFF
TRBV6-6	-	12	TRBJ2-7	-	TGTGCCAGCAGTTACTCGATCTACGAGCAGTACTTC	CASSYSIYEQYF
TRBV4-1	-	19	TRBJ2-1	TRBD2	TGCGCCAGCAGCCGAACCTTACTCACGCGGGAGGAATCCTACAATGAGCAGTTCTTC	CASSRTLLTREESYNEQFF
TRBV4-1	-	15	TRBJ2-3	TRBD2	TGCGCCAGCAGCCCTTGGAGCGGGGGCACAGATACGCAGTATTTT	CASSPWSGGTDTQYF
TRBV27	-	14	TRBJ2-3	-	TGTGCCAGCCGGGGACTGGGGGACCTTAATACGCAGTATTTT	CASRGLGDLNTQYF
TRBV19	-	15	TRBJ2-5	TRBD2	TGTGCCTCCAAACCGACTAGCGGGATAGAAGAGACCCAGTACTTC	CASKPTSGIEETQYF
TRBV28	-	17	TRBJ2-1	TRBD2	TGTGCCAGCAGTCCAACTAGCGTCGAGACGGTATGGGGTGAGCAGTTCTTC	CASSPTSVETVWGEQFF
TRBV19	-	14	TRBJ2-2	-	TGTGCCAGCGGAAATATTGGAGGGCCCGGGGAGCTGTTTTTT	CASGNIGGPGELFF
TRBV7-9	-	16	TRBJ2-1	TRBD2	TGTGCCAGCAGCCCGAGTTGGGGGACTAGCGACAATGAGCAGTTCTTC	CASSPSWGTSDNEQFF
TRBV7-9	once	15	TRBJ2-1	TRBD1	TGTGCCAGCAGCCCTCCCACAGGGGCAATAAATGAGCAGTTCTTC	CASSPPTGAINEQFF
TRBV11-2	-	15	TRBJ2-7	-	TGTGCCAGCAGCTTCGAAGCGGAGAGCTCCTACGAGCAGTACTTC	CASSFEAESSYEQYF
TRBV30	-	13	TRBJ1-1	-	TGTGCCTGGAGTGTACTTGGGAACACTGAAGCTTTCTTT	CAWSVLGNTEAFF
TRBV27	-	16	TRBJ1-1	-	TGTGCCAGCAGTTTATCAGGAGGGTACTTGAACACTGAAGCTTTCTTT	CASSLSGGYLNTEAFF
TRBV28	-	15	TRBJ2-1	-	TGTGCCAGCAGGTCCTTCACCGGGACTTGGGATGAGCAGTTCTTC	CASRSFTGTWDEQFF
TRBV27	few	13	TRBJ2-3	TRBD2	TGTGCCAGCAGTTTAGCGGGGGCAGATACGCAGTATTTT	CASSLAGADTQYF
TRBV14	once	13	TRBJ1-5	-	TGTGCCAGCAGCCAATATGGGGGCCAGCCCCAGCATTTT	CASSQYGGQPQHF
TRBV28	-	13	TRBJ1-2	-	TGTGCCAGCACCATTTGGGACTCCCGCGGATACACCTTC	CASTIWDSRGYTF
TRBV7-9	medium-sized	18	TRBJ2-2	-	TGTGCCAGCAGCCCGACAGTATCACATGGGCCGGTTACCGGGGAGCTGTTTTTT	CASSPTVSHGPVTGELFF
TRBV4-3	few	15	TRBJ1-3	-	TGCGCCAGCAGCCAAGAAAGGACCTCTGGAAACACCATATATTTT	CASSQERTSGNTIYF
TRBV6-6	-	15	TRBJ2-5	TRBD1	TGTGCCAGCAGTTACGGGGGACAGGCGCAGGAGACCCAGTACTTC	CASSYGGQAQETQYF
TRBV19	-	11	TRBJ1-1	-	TGTGCCAGCAGAGAGTATACTGAAGCTTTCTTT	CASREYTEAFF
TRBV18	-	16	TRBJ2-7	-	TGTGCCAGCTCACCACCCGCTGGAGGGTTGTCCTACGAGCAGTACTTC	CASSPPAGGLSYEQYF
TRBV5-1	-	14	TRBJ2-7	-	TGCGCCAGCACCCCGGATGTCCTTAACTACGAGCAGTACTTC	CASTPDVLNYEQYF
TRBV27	-	14	TRBJ1-2	-	TGTGCCAGCAGTGCCCGGGGAGCGAACTATGGCTACACCTTC	CASSARGANYGYTF
TRBV6-5	once	13	TRBJ2-7	-	TGTGCCAGCAGTTACGACACCTCCTACGAGCAGTACTTC	CASSYDTSYEQYF
TRBV4-1	-	14	TRBJ2-7	TRBD1	TGCGCCAGCAGCCATGGCGGACAGGGATCCGAGCAGTACTTC	CASSHGGQGSEQYF
TRBV18	-	15	TRBJ2-7	-	TGTGCCAGCTCACCACCGACAGGTGAGGCCTACGAGCAGTACTTC	CASSPPTGEAYEQYF
TRBV7-9	few	15	TRBJ2-7	-	TGTGCCAGCAGCTCGAACTACCTTGAAACCTACGAGCAGTACTTC	CASSSNYLETYEQYF
TRBV2	-	14	TRBJ2-7	TRBD1	TGTGCCAGCAGTGAAGGGACAGGGCACCACGAGCAGTACTTC	CASSEGTGHHEQYF
TRBV28	few	15	TRBJ2-5	TRBD2	TGTGCCAGCAGTCCCGGGACTAGCGTACTAGAGACCCAGTACTTC	CASSPGTSVLETQYF
TRBV5-6	-	13	TRBJ2-3	-	TGTGCCAGCAGCTTTGGACCGACAAATACGCAGTATTTT	CASSFGPTNTQYF
TRBV28	once	15	TRBJ2-3	TRBD1	TGTGCCAGCAGTCCTACAGGGGCCGGCACAGATACGCAGTATTTT	CASSPTGAGTDTQYF
TRBV30	-	16	TRBJ2-7	-	TGTGCCTGGAGCCAAGGACTTAGGAGCCTCTCCTACGAGCAGTACTTC	CAWSQGLRSLSYEQYF
TRBV4-1	-	16	TRBJ2-3	TRBD1	TGCGCCAGCAGCACCGAAATAACCACAGGGGCAGATACGCAGTATTTT	CASSTEITTGADTQYF
TRBV23-1	few	17	TRBJ2-7	-	TGCGCCAGCAGGGTCAAGATCGCTTCAAGGGGTACCCACGAGCAGTACTTC	CASRVKIASRGTHEQYF
TRBV10-3	few	15	TRBJ2-3	-	TGTGCCATCAGCCCTGCTGGGGGGACCACAGATACGCAGTATTTT	CAISPAGGTTDTQYF